A selection of T cell receptor beta chains follows, all from one sample in a study of T cells in Graves' hyperthyroidism and ophthalmopathy. Via MiXCR, TCRdb re-called the multiplex PCR reads, giving one row per CDR3 protein. The sample holds a few hundred thousand distinct CDR3 sequences, approximately 16% seen once. Input material: blood. The receptors were gathered from a woman between 50 and 59 years old with Graves' hyperthyroidism. CDR3s leave out the opening cysteine and the closing phenylalanine or tryptophan. The D gene is left open where the match is weak. Only part of the rows carry a size: once, few, many, or a class if the clone is expanded.

TRBJ1-5	TRBV20-1	few	TRBD1	SAKGTGESQPQH
TRBJ2-3	TRBV11-3	many	.	ASSWVAESTDTQY
TRBJ2-7	TRBV27	.	TRBD1	ASTQQGPPYEQY
TRBJ2-6	TRBV19	.	.	ASTGSGANVLT
TRBJ1-2	TRBV6-1	few	TRBD1	ASKGGSHLYGYT
TRBJ1-1	TRBV7-6	once	.	ASSPVRGVGALLNTEAF
TRBJ1-1	TRBV6-1	many	.	ASSEYGPDGTEAF
TRBJ2-7	TRBV28	many	TRBD2	ASSGLAGVTYEQY
TRBJ1-2	TRBV18	.	TRBD1	ASSQNTGGSNYGYT
TRBJ1-1	TRBV5-4	few	.	ASSLVATNLNTEAF
TRBJ1-1	TRBV19	.	TRBD1	ASSRGGQGNTEAF
TRBJ2-7	TRBV7-9	many	TRBD2	ASSPLASPYQQY
TRBJ2-5	TRBV24-1	many	TRBD1	ATSDPGQGQETQY
TRBJ2-2	TRBV20-1	.	.	SARMAVNTGELF
TRBJ2-1	TRBV7-9	.	TRBD2	ASSLGYGTRYNEQF
TRBJ2-2	TRBV30	.	.	AWSPANTGELF
TRBJ2-3	TRBV10-2	few	.	ASKEASSTDTQY
TRBJ1-6	TRBV20-1	.	.	SARALGQGRSTLNSPLH
TRBJ2-1	TRBV14	many	.	ASSQAAGTAKGYEQF
TRBJ2-2	TRBV27	.	.	ASRVFTGELF
TRBJ2-6	TRBV5-6	.	.	ASSLGPQGSGANVLT
TRBJ2-5	TRBV10-3	few	.	AISESRETQY
TRBJ1-1	TRBV20-1	.	.	SAGPMNTEAF
TRBJ2-7	TRBV29-1	.	TRBD2	SVVGLAGGIYEQY
TRBJ1-4	TRBV7-2	.	.	ASSNPGWGEKLF
TRBJ1-5	TRBV12-5	many	.	ASGLVPGTASGQPQH
TRBJ1-1	TRBV3-1	many	TRBD1	ASSQGQGLWDTEAF
TRBJ2-3	TRBV14	many	TRBD2	ASSHTRAGGGTDTQY
TRBJ2-5	TRBV20-1	many	.	SARDGQETQY
TRBJ1-1	TRBV30	many	.	AWISPGWGNTEAF
TRBJ2-3	TRBV30	many	.	AWSSGYTQY
TRBJ1-2	TRBV11-2	many	.	ASSPRTWNYGYT
TRBJ2-1	TRBV7-3	many	.	ASSPSGERYNEQF
TRBJ1-5	TRBV7-8	few	.	ASSLARGGPQH
TRBJ1-1	TRBV18	.	.	ASSPSINRDVTEAF
TRBJ2-6	TRBV10-3	.	.	AISPESSGANVLT
TRBJ2-1	TRBV19	many	.	ASSIVVNEQF
TRBJ2-3	TRBV18	many	TRBD2	ASSPRLAASTDTQY
TRBJ2-7	TRBV2	many	.	ASSVLDAYEQY
TRBJ2-7	TRBV28	.	.	ASSLIGEINEQY
.	TRBV28	few	.	ASSRGSSYEQF
TRBJ1-2	TRBV9	.	TRBD1	ASSVSGQTSYYGYT
TRBJ2-1	TRBV20-1	many	TRBD2	SARDLSGRSNEQF
TRBJ2-3	TRBV7-2	many	TRBD1	ASSFPGQGATDTQY
TRBJ1-1	TRBV29-1	many	TRBD1	SVKQGTSTEAF
TRBJ1-1	TRBV27	.	TRBD1	ASSFKGASDTEAF